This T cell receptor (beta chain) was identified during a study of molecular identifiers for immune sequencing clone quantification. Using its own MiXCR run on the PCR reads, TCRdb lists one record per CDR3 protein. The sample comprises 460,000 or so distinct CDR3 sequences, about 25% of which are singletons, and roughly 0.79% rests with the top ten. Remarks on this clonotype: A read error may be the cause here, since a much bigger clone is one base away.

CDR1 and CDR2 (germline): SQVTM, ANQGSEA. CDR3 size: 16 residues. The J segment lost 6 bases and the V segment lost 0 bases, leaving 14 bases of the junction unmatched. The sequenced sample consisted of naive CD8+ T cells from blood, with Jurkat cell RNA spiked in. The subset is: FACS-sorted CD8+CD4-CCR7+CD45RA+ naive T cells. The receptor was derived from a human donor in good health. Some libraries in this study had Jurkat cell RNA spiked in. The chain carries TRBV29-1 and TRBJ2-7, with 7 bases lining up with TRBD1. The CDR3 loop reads CSVEDQSGTADCEQYF. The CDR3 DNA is TGCAGCGTTGAAGATCAGTCGGGGACAGCGGACTGCGAGCAGTACTTC.